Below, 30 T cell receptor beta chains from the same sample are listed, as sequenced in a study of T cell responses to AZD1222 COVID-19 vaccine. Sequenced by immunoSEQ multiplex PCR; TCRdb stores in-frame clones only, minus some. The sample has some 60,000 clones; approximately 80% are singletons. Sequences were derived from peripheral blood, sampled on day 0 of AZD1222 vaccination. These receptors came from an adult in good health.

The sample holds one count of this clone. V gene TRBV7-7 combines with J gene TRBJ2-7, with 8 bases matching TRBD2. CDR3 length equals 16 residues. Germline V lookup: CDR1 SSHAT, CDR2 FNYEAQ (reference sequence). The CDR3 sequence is CASSLVSSGPRYEQYV. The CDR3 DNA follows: TGTGCTAGCAGCTTAGTGTCTAGCGGGCCGCGCTACGAGCAGTACGTC.

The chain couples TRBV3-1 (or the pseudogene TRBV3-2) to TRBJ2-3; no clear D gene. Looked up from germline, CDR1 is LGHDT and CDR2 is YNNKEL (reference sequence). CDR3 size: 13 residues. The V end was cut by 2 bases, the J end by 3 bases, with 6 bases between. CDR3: CASSQLETDTQYF. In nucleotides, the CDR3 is TGTGCCAGCAGCCAACTGGAGACAGATACGCAGTATTTT.

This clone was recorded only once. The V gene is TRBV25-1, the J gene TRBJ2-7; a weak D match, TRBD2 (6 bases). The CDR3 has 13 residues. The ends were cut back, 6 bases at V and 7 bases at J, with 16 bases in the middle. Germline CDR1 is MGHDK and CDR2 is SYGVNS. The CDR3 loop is CASSRGGVGEQYF. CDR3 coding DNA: TGTGCCAGCAGCCGAGGAGGGGTAGGTGAGCAGTACTTC.

Written as DNA, the CDR3 is TGCAGCGTCGAGGGGACTTTGAGCTCCTACAATGAGCAGTTCTTC. It yields the protein CSVEGTLSSYNEQFF. The rearrangement uses TRBV29-1 and TRBJ2-1; a possible D gene is TRBD2 (6 bases). This CDR3 contains 15 residues. The V gene's germline CDR1 is SQVTM and CDR2 ANQGSEA. The V and J ends lost 6 bases and 0 bases respectively, with 15 bases between them.

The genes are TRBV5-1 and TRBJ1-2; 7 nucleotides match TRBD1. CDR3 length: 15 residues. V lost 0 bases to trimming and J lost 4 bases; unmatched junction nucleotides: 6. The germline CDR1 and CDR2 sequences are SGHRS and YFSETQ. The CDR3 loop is CASSLATGKSYGYTF. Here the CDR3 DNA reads TGCGCCAGCAGCTTGGCGACAGGGAAGAGCTATGGCTACACCTTC. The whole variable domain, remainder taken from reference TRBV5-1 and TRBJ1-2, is KAGVTQTPRYLIKTRGQQVTLSCSPISGHRSVSWYQQTPGQGLQFLFEYFSETQRNKGNFPGRFSGRQFSNSRSEMNVSTLELGDSALYLCASSLATGKSYGYTFGSGTRLTVV.

CDR3 in DNA: TGTGCCAGCATTCCCGCCCAGGGTAGCTATGGCTACACCTTC. This sequence encodes CASIPAQGSYGYTF. The chain is built from TRBV6-5 and TRBJ1-2, with D possibly matching TRBD1 (5 bases). Trimming left V 7 bases short and J 4 bases short, with 16 bases between. Germline values: CDR1 MNHEY, CDR2 SVGAGI. The CDR3 is made up of 14 amino acids.

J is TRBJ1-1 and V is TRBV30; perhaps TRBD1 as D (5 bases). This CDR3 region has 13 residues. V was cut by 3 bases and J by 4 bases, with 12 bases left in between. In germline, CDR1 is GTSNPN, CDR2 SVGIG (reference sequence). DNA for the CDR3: TGTGCCTGGAGGCCAGGGTGGTTCACTGAAGCTTTCTTT. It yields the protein CAWRPGWFTEAFF. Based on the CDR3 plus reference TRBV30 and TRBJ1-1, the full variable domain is SQTIHQWPATLVQPVGSPLSLECTVEGTSNPNLYWYRQAAGRGLQLLFYSVGIGQISSEVPQNLSASRPQDRQFILSSKKLLLSDSGFYLCAWRPGWFTEAFFGQGTRLTVV.

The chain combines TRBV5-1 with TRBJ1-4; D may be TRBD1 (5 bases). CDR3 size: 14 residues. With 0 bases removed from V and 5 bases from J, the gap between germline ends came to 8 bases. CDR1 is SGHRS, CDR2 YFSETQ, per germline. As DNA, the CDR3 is TGCGCCAGCAGCTTGGGGGACGCGAATGAAAAACTGTTTTTT. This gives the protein CASSLGDANEKLFF.

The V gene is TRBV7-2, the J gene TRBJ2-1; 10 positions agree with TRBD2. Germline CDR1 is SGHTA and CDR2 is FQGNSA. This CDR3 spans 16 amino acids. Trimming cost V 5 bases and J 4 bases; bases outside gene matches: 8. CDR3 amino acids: CASSKGVAGGYNEQFF. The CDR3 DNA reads TGTGCCAGCAGCAAGGGGGTAGCGGGAGGATACAATGAGCAGTTCTTC.

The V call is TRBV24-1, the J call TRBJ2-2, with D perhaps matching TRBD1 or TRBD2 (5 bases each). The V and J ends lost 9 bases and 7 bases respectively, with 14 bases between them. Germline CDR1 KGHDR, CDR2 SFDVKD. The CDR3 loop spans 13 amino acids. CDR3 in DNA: TGTGCCACCGCAGGGACGACGAACGGGGAGCTGTTTTTT. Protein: CATAGTTNGELFF.

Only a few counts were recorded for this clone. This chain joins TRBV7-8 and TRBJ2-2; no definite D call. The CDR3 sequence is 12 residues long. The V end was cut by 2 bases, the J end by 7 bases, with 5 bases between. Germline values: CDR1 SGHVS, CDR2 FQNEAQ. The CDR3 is CASSLRSGELFF. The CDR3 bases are TGTGCCAGCAGCTTACGGAGCGGGGAGCTGTTTTTT.

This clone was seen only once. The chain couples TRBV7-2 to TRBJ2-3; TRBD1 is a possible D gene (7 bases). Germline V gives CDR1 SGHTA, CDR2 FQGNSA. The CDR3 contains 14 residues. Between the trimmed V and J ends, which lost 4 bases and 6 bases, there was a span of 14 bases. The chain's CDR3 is CASSSRTGGDTQYF. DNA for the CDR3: TGTGCCAGCAGCTCTCGGACAGGAGGGGATACGCAGTATTTT. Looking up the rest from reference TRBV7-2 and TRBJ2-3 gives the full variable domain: GAGVSQSPSNKVTEKGKDVELRCDPISGHTALYWYRQSLGQGLEFLIYFQGNSAPDKSGLPSDRFSAERTGGSVSTLTIQRTQQEDSAVYLCASSSRTGGDTQYFGPGTRLTVL.

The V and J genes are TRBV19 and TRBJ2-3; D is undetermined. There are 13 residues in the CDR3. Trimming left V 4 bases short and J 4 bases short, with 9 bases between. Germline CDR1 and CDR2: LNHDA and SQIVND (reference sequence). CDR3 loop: CASSSPGADTQYF. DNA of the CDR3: TGTGCCAGTAGTAGCCCGGGCGCAGATACGCAGTATTTT.

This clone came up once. This CDR3 is CASSSADRAETQYF. The CDR3 DNA is TGTGCCAGCAGCTCCGCGGACAGGGCCGAGACCCAGTACTTC. The chain carries TRBV7-9 and TRBJ2-5, with 8 positions matching TRBD1. Unmatched junction bases numbered 6, after V lost 4 bases and J lost 5 bases. The CDR3 covers 14 residues. Germline V gene data show CDR1 as SEHNR and CDR2 as FQNEAQ (reference sequence). Full variable domain (rest looked up from reference TRBV7-9 and TRBJ2-5): DTGVSQNPRHKITKRGQNVTFRCDPISEHNRLYWYRQTLGQGPEFLTYFQNEAQLEKSRLLSDRFSAERPKGSFSTLEIQRTEQGDSAMYLCASSSADRAETQYFGPGTRLLVL.

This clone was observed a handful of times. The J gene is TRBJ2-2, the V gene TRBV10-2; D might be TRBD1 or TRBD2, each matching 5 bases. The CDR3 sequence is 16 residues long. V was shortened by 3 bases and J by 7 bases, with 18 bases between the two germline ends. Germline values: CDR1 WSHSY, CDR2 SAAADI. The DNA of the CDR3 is TGCGCCAGCAGTGACCCAACGGGTGGGGGTTTCGGGGAGCTGTTTTTT. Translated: CASSDPTGGGFGELFF.

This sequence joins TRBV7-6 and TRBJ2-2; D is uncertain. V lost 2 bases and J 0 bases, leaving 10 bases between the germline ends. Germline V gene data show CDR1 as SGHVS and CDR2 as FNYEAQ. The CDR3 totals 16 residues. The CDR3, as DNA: TGTGCCAGCAGCTTAACATACACGGCGAACACCGGGGAGCTGTTTTTT. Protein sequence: CASSLTYTANTGELFF.

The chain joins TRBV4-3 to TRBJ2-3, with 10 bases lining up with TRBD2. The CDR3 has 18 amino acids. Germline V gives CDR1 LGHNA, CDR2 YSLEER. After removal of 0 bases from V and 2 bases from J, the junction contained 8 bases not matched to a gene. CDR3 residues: CASSQDRVAGGNTDTQYF. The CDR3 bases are TGCGCCAGCAGCCAAGATCGAGTAGCGGGAGGTAACACAGATACGCAGTATTTT.

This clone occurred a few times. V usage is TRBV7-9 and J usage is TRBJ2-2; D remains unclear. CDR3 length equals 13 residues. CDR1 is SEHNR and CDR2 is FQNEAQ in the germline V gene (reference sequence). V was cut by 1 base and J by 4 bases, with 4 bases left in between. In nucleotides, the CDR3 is TGTGCCAGCAGCTTAGATTTCACCGGGGAGCTGTTTTTT. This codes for CASSLDFTGELFF.

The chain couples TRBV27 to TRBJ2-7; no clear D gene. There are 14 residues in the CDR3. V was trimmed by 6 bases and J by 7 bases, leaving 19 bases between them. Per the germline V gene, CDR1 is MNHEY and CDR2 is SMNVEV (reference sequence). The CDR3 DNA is TGTGCCAGCAGCCAAAACCCACCAAGGATAGAGCAGTACGTC. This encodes CASSQNPPRIEQYV.

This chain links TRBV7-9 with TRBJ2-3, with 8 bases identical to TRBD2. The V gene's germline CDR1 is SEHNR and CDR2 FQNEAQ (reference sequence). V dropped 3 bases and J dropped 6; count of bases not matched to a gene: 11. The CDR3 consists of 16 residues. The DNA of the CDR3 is TGTGCCAGCAGCTTCCCTCCGGGACTAGGAAGGGATACGCAGTATTTT. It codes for CASSFPPGLGRDTQYF.

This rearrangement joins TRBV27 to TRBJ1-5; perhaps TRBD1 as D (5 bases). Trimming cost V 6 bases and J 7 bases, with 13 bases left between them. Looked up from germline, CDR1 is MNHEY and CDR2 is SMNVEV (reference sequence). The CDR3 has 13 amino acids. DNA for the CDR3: TGTGCCAGCAGCCGCTTAGCAGGGCAGCCCCAGCATTTT. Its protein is CASSRLAGQPQHF.

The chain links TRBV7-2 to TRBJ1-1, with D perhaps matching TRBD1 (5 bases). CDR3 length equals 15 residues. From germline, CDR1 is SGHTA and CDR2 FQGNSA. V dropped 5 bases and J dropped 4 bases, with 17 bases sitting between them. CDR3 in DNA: TGTGCCAGCAGCCCTATATTTGCAGGGACCACTGAAGCTTTCTTT. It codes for CASSPIFAGTTEAFF.

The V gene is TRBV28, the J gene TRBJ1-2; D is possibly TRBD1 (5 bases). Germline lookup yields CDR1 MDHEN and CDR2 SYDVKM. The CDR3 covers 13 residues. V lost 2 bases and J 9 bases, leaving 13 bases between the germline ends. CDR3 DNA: TGTGCCAGCAGTTTAGAGGCACAGGCCAGCTACACCTTC. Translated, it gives CASSLEAQASYTF.

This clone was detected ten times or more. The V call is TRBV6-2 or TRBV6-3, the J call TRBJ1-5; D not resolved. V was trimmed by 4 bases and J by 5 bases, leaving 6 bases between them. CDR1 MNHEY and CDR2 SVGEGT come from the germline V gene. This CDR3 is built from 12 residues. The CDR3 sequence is CASSSPDQPQHF. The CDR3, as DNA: TGTGCCAGCAGTTCCCCGGATCAGCCCCAGCATTTT.

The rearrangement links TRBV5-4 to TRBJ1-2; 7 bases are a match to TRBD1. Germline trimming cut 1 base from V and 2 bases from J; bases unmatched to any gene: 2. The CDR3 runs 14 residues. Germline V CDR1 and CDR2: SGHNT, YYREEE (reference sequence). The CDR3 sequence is CASSLPQGNYGYTF. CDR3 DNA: TGTGCCAGCAGCTTGCCACAGGGGAACTATGGCTACACCTTC.

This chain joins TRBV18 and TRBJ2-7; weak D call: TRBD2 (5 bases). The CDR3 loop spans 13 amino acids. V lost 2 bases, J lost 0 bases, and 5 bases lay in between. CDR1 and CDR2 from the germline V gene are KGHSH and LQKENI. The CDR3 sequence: CASSPAGSYEQYF. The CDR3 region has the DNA TGTGCCAGCTCACCAGCGGGCTCCTACGAGCAGTACTTC.

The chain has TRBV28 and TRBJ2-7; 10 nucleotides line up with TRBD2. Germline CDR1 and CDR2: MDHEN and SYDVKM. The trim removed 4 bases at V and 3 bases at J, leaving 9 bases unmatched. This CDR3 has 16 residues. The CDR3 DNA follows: TGTGCCAGCAGTTCCTGGACTAGCGGTTCTTACTACGAGCAGTACTTC. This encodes CASSSWTSGSYYEQYF.

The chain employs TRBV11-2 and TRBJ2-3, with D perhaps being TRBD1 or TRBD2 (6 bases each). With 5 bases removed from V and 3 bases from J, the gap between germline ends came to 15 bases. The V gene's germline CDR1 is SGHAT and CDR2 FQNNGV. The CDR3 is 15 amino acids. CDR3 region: CASSPERGLTDTQYF. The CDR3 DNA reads TGTGCCAGCAGCCCCGAACGGGGGCTAACAGATACGCAGTATTTT. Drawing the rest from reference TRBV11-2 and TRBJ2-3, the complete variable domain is EAGVAQSPRYKIIEKRQSVAFWCNPISGHATLYWYQQILGQGPKLLIQFQNNGVVDDSQLPKDRFSAERLKGVDSTLKIQPAKLEDSAVYLCASSPERGLTDTQYFGPGTRLTVL.

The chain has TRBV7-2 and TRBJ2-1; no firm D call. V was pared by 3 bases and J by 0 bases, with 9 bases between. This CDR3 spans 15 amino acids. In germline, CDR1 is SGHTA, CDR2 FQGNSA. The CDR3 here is CASSLSESSYNEQFF. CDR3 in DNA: TGTGCCAGCAGCTTGTCGGAGAGCTCCTACAATGAGCAGTTCTTC.

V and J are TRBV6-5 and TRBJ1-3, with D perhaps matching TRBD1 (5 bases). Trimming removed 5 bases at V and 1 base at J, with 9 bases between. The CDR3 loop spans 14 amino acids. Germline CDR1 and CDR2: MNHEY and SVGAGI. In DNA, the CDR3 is TGTGCCAGCAGTCCGACAGAGTCTGGAAACACCATATATTTT. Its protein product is CASSPTESGNTIYF.